The clone carrying this T cell receptor beta chain was detected many times. Its antigen is unknown. Sampling of bone marrow took place during active disease in every patient. The data were taken from a study of read filtering for tumor transcriptome and immune sequencing. In the study overall: RNA-seq yielded only about 75 to 1,400 TCR reads, IR-seq about 3.5 to 10.27 million.

The library was built from roughly 400 ng RNA with molecular barcoded adaptors for alpha/delta and beta/gamma chains. MiXCR was run by TCRdb on the reads, yielding one entry per CDR3 protein. The data hold roughly 93,000 distinct CDR3 sequences, with roughly 21% observed a single time. Findings of the study overall: IR-seq captured clonotypes deeper and more reliably than RNA-seq.

The germline V and J ends were trimmed by 8 bases and 4 bases, with 15 bases remaining between them. The CDR3 length is 14 residues. Germline V lookup: CDR1 SEHNR, CDR2 FQNEAQ (reference sequence). This clonotype was obtained from a donor aged 40 or over with multiple myeloma. Input material: a population of CD138-negative cells sorted from bone marrow. J is TRBJ2-1 and V is TRBV7-9; D not certain. The CDR3 here is CASAPRAEYNEQFF. CDR3 nucleotides: TGTGCCAGCGCCCCAAGGGCGGAGTACAATGAGCAGTTCTTC.